The sequence of this TCR beta chain was determined in a study of blood T cell repertoires in COVID-19. Study summary: Some COVID-19 samples were acute and others convalescent; all came from the United States, Italy and Spain. Sources were T cells, B-cell-depleted T cells, or PBMCs; the material itself was cDNA or gDNA.

Original processing notes: Amplification with reference gene primers provided the estimates of nucleated cell counts. The protocol was immunoSEQ multiplex PCR, while the TCRdb copy is restricted to in-frame clones and leaves out a portion. V, J and clone size derive from that table, while D and trimming were established from the DNA sequence. The repertoire holds under 30,000 clones, with roughly 83% as singletons. V dropped 4 bases and J dropped 4 bases, with 11 bases sitting between them. Germline V CDR1 and CDR2: SGHNT, YYREEE (reference sequence). This CDR3 comprises 14 residues. This TCR was sampled from a man older than 75 with active COVID-19. This chain joins TRBV5-4 and TRBJ2-2; D not certain. Sequencing used peripheral blood. CDR3 amino acids: CASSLPRSTGELFF. The CDR3 DNA reads TGTGCCAGCAGCCTACCTAGGAGCACCGGGGAGCTGTTTTTT.